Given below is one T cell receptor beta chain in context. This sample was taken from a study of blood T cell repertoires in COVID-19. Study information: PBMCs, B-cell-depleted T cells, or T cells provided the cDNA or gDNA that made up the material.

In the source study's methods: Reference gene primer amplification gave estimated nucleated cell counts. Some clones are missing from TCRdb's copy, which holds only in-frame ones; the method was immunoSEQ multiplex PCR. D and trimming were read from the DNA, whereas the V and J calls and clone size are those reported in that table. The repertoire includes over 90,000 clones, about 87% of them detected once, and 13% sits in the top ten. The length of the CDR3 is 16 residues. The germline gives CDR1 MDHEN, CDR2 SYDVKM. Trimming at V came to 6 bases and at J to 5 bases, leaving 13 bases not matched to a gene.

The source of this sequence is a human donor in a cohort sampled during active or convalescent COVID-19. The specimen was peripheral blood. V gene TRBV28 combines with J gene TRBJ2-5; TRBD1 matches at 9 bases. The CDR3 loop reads CASSSSTGGKRETQYF. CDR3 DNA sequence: TGTGCCAGCAGCTCTTCAACAGGGGGCAAAAGGGAGACCCAGTACTTC.